The 10 T cell receptor beta chains reported below all come from one sample, sequenced in a study of identifying expanded T cells in peripheral blood. Assay: immunoSEQ multiplex PCR; the TCRdb copy retains only in-frame clones and omits some. The sample includes roughly 100,000 clones, more than 70% of them seen just once. Sequences were obtained from blood. These receptors came from a person aged 18 to 75 in good health.

Only a few counts were recorded for this clone. The J gene is TRBJ1-5, the V gene TRBV30, with a tentative D call TRBD1 (5 bases). Germline V gene data show CDR1 as GTSNPN and CDR2 as SVGIG (reference sequence). The CDR3 runs to 14 residues. Deletions cut 5 bases from V and 2 bases from J, with 13 bases between. CDR3 sequence: CAWGGRGGNQPQHF. CDR3 coding DNA: TGTGCCTGGGGCGGACGGGGGGGCAATCAGCCCCAGCATTTT.

The V gene is TRBV5-4, the J gene TRBJ2-4; 9 nucleotides agree with TRBD2. The CDR3 loop spans 16 amino acids. Germline loops: CDR1 SGHNT, CDR2 YYREEE (reference sequence). Germline trimming cut 7 bases from V and 10 bases from J; bases unmatched to any gene: 18. The CDR3, as DNA: TGTGCCAGCGCCACGCGGGAGGGCCTCTCAGGCGGGATTCAGTACTTC. Its protein is CASATREGLSGGIQYF.

The chain links TRBV7-2 to TRBJ2-7; D unresolved. The V and J ends lost 1 base and 2 bases respectively, with 15 bases between them. The CDR3 length is 16 residues. Germline CDR1 reads SGHTA; CDR2 reads FQGNSA. This CDR3 reads CASSLGSVVGTYEQYF. The CDR3 coding sequence is TGTGCCAGCAGCTTAGGGTCAGTGGTTGGGACCTACGAGCAGTACTTC.

This sequence joins TRBV5-4 and TRBJ1-3, with TRBD1 identical over 7 bases. Germline V gene lookup returns CDR1 SGHNT and CDR2 YYREEE (reference sequence). The CDR3 sequence is 17 residues long. V was clipped by 4 bases and J by 0 bases; unmatched bases: 10. CDR3 sequence reads: CASSSRTGPSSGNTIYF. The DNA for the CDR3 is TGTGCCAGCAGCAGTAGGACAGGCCCTAGCTCTGGAAACACCATATATTTT.

The V call is TRBV6-5, the J call TRBJ2-7; D may be TRBD1 or TRBD2 (5 bases each). V lost 5 bases, J lost 1 base, and 12 bases lay in between. The CDR3 extends over 14 amino acids. Looked up from germline, CDR1 is MNHEY and CDR2 is SVGAGI. The CDR3 loop is CASSTRDGSYEQYF. CDR3 bases: TGTGCCAGCAGTACACGGGACGGTTCCTACGAGCAGTACTTC.

The J gene is TRBJ2-5, the V gene TRBV5-4; 13 nucleotides line up with TRBD2. V shed 1 base, J shed 5 bases, and the junction held 5 bases outside the gene matches. CDR3 length: 16 residues. In germline, CDR1 is SGHNT, CDR2 YYREEE (reference sequence). The CDR3 spells CASSLLSLAGGETQYF. The DNA for the CDR3 is TGTGCCAGCAGCTTGTTATCACTAGCGGGAGGGGAGACCCAGTACTTC. The whole variable domain, remainder taken from reference TRBV5-4 and TRBJ2-5, is ETGVTQSPTHLIKTRGQQVTLRCSSQSGHNTVSWYQQALGQGPQFIFQYYREEENGRGNFPPRFSGLQFPNYSSELNVNALELDDSALYLCASSLLSLAGGETQYFGPGTRLLVL.

The chain links TRBV20-1 to TRBJ2-7; the D is unclear. The CDR3 totals 11 residues. Trimming removed 3 bases from V and 7 bases from J, with 10 bases in between. Germline V lookup: CDR1 DFQATT, CDR2 SNEGSKA (reference sequence). The CDR3 loop is CSARPSWEQYF. CDR3 nucleotides: TGCAGTGCTAGGCCGAGCTGGGAGCAGTACTTC.

The chain couples TRBV5-1 to TRBJ2-1; D is unclear. The CDR3 extends over 15 amino acids. Germline V gives CDR1 SGHRS, CDR2 YFSETQ. V was clipped by 1 base and J by 6 bases, with 14 bases between them. CDR3 DNA sequence: TGCGCCAGCAGCTTGTGGAGCTCCCCTCTCAATGAGCAGTTCTTC. Translated: CASSLWSSPLNEQFF.

The chain is built from TRBV9 and TRBJ1-4; D is ambiguous. The CDR3 has 13 residues. V dropped 4 bases and J dropped 8 bases, with 12 bases sitting between them. Per germline, CDR1 SGDLS and CDR2 YYNGEE. In DNA form, the CDR3 reads TGTGCCAGCAGCACAGACGGGAGAGAAAAACTGTTTTTT. As protein: CASSTDGREKLFF. The entire variable domain, with the rest obtained from reference TRBV9 and TRBJ1-4, is as follows: DSGVTQTPKHLITATGQRVTLRCSPRSGDLSVYWYQQSLDQGLQFLIQYYNGEERAKGNILERFSAQQFPDLHSELNLSSLELGDSALYFCASSTDGREKLFFGSGTQLSVL.

This clone was seen only a few times. The J gene is TRBJ2-1, the V gene TRBV6-5, with D perhaps matching TRBD1 (6 bases). V was trimmed by 1 base and J by 5 bases, leaving 12 bases between them. CDR3 length equals 15 residues. Germline V gives CDR1 MNHEY, CDR2 SVGAGI. CDR3 residues: CASSYYSRGDNEQFF. The CDR3 DNA reads as TGTGCCAGCAGTTACTATTCCAGGGGCGACAATGAGCAGTTCTTC.